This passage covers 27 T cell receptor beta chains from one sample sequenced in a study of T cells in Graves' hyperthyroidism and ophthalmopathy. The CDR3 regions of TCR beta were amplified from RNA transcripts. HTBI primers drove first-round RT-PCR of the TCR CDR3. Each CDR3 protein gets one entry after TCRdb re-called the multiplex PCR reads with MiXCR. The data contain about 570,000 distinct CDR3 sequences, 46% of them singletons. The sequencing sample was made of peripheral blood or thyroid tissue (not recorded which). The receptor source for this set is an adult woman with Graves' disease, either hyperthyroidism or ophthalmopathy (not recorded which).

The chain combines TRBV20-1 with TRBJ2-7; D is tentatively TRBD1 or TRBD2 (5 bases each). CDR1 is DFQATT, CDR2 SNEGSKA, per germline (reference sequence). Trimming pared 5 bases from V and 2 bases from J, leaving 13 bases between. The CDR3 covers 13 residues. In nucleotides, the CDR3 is TGCAGTGCTTGGGACGGCCGAACCTACGAGCAGTACTTC. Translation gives CSAWDGRTYEQYF.

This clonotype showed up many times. The CDR3 here is CASRQTRNTGELFF. Written as DNA, the CDR3 is TGTGCCAGCAGACAGACTAGGAACACCGGGGAGCTGTTTTTT. The chain links TRBV12-3 or TRBV12-4 to TRBJ2-2, with D possibly being TRBD2 (6 bases). The germline V and J ends were trimmed by 6 bases and 1 base, with 9 bases remaining between them. This CDR3 spans 14 amino acids.

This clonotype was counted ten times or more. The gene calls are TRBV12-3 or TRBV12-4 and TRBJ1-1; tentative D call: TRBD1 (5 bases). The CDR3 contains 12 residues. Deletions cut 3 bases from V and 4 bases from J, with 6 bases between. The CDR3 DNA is TGTGCCAGCAGTTTCGGGGGCACTGAAGCTTTCTTT. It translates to CASSFGGTEAFF.

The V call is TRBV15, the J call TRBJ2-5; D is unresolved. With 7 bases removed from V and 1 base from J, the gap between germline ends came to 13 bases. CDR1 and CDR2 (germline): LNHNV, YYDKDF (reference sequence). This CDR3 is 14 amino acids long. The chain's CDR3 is CATNPSTFQETQYF. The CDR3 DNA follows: TGTGCCACCAATCCGTCCACATTCCAAGAGACCCAGTACTTC.

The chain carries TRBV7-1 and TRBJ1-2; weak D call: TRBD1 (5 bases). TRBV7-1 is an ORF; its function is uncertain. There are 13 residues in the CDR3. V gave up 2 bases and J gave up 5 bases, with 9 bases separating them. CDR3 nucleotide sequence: TGTGCCAGCAGCTCACCCCAGGGATATGGCTACACCTTC. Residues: CASSSPQGYGYTF.

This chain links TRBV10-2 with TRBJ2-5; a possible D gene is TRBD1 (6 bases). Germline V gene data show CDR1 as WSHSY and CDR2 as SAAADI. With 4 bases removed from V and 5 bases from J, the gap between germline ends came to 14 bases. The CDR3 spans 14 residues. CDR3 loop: CASSVQGMMETQYF. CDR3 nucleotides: TGCGCCAGCAGTGTCCAGGGGATGATGGAGACCCAGTACTTC.

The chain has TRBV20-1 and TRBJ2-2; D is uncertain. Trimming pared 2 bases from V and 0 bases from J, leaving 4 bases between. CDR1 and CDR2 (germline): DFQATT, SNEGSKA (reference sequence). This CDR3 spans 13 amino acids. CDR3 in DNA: TGCAGTGCTAGATTGACGAACACCGGGGAGCTGTTTTTT. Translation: CSARLTNTGELFF.

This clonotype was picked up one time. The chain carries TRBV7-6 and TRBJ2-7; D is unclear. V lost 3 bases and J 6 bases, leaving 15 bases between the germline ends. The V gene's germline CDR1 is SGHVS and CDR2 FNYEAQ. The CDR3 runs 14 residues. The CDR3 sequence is CASSLVSLTVEQYF. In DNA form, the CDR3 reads TGTGCCAGCAGCTTGGTATCCCTTACCGTCGAGCAGTACTTC.

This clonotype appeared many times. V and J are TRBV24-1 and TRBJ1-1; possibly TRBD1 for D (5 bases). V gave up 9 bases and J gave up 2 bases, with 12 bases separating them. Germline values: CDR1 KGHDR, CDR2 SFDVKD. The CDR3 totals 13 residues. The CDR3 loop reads CATGTVTNTEAFF. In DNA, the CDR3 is TGTGCCACCGGGACGGTCACTAACACTGAAGCTTTCTTT.

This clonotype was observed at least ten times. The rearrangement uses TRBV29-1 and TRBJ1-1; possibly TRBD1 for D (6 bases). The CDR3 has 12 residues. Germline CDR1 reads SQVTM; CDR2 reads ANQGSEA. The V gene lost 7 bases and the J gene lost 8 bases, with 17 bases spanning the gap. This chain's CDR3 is CSGFRGRGEAFF. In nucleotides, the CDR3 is TGCAGCGGCTTCAGGGGCCGGGGAGAAGCTTTCTTT.

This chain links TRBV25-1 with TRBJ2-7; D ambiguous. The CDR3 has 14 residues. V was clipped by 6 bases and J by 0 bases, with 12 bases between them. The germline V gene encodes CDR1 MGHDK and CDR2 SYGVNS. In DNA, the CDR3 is TGTGCCAGCAGCCAAGATTTGTCCTCCTACGAGCAGTACTTC. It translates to CASSQDLSSYEQYF.

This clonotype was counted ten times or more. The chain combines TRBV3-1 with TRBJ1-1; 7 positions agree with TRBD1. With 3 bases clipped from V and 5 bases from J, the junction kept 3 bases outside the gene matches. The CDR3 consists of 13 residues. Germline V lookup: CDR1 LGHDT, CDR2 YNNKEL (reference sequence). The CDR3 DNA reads TGTGCCAGCAGCCACAGGGGGTGGACTGAAGCTTTCTTT. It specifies CASSHRGWTEAFF.

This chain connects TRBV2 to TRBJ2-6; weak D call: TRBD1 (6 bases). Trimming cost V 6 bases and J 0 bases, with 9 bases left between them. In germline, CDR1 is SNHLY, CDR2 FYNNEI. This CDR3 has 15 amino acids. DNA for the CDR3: TGTGCCAGCAGGGAGGACAGCTCTGGGGCCAACGTCCTGACTTTC. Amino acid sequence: CASREDSSGANVLTF. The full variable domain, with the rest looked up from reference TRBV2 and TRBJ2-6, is EPEVTQTPSHQVTQMGQEVILRCVPISNHLYFYWYRQILGQKVEFLVSFYNNEISEKSEIFDDQFSVERPDGSNFTLKIRSTKLEDSAMYFCASREDSSGANVLTFGAGSRLTVL.

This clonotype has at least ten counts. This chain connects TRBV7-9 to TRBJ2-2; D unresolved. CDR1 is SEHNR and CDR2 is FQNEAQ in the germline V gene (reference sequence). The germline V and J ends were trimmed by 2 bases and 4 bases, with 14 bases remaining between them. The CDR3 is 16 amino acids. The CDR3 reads CASSLYGLFGTGELFF. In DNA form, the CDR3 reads TGTGCCAGCAGCTTATACGGGCTCTTTGGCACCGGGGAGCTGTTTTTT.

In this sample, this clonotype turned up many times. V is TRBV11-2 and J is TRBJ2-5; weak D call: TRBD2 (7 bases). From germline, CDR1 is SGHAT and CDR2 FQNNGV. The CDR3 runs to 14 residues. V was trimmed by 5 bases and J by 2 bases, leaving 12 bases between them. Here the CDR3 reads CASSLGGLQETQYF. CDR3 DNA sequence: TGTGCCAGCAGCCTCGGGGGGCTTCAAGAGACCCAGTACTTC.

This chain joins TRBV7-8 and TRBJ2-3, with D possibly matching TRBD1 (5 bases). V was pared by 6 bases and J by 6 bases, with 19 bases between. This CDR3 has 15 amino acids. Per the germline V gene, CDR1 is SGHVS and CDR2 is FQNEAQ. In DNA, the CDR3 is TGTGCCAGCAGACTCCGGACGCTGGACACTGATACGCAGTATTTT. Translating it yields CASRLRTLDTDTQYF.

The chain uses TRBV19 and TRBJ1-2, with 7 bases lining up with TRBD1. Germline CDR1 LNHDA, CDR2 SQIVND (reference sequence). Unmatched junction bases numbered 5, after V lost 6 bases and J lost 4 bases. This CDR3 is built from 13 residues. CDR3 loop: CASSVGTAYGYTF. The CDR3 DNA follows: TGTGCCAGTAGCGTAGGGACAGCCTATGGCTACACCTTC.

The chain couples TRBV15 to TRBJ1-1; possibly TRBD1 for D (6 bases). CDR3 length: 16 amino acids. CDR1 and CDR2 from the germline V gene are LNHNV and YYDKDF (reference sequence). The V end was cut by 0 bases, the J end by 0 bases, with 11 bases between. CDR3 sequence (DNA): TGTGCCACCAGCAGAGATTCCAGGGGACTGAACACTGAAGCTTTCTTT. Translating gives CATSRDSRGLNTEAFF.

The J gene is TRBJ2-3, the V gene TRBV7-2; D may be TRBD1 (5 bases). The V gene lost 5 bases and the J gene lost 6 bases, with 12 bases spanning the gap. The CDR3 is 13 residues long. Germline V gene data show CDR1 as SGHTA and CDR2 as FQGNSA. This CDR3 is CASSRNPGDTQYF. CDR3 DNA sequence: TGTGCCAGCAGCCGAAATCCAGGGGATACGCAGTATTTT.

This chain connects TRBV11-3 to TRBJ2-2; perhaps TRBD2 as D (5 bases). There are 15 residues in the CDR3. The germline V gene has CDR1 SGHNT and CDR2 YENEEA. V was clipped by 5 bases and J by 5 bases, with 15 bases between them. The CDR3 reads CASSQLDGETGELFF. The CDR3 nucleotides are TGTGCCAGCAGCCAATTGGACGGGGAAACCGGGGAGCTGTTTTTT.

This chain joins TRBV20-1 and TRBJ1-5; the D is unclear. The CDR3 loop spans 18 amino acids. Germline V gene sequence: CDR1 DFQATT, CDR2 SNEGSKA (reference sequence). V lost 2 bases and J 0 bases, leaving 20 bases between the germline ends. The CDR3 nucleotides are TGCAGTGCTAGACGGGAGCCCTTCGAGCTTAATAGCAATCAGCCCCAGCATTTT. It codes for CSARREPFELNSNQPQHF.

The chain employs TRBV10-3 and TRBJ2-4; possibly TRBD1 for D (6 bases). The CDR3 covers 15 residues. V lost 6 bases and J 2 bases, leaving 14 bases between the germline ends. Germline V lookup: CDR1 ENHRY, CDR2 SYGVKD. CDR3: CAISQGSGPKNIQYF. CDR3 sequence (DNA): TGTGCCATCAGCCAGGGGAGTGGGCCCAAAAACATTCAGTACTTC.

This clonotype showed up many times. CDR3 sequence reads: CASSQAWGLAGDEQYF. The CDR3 DNA follows: TGTGCCAGCAGCCAGGCCTGGGGACTAGCGGGAGACGAGCAGTACTTC. The chain combines TRBV4-2 with TRBJ2-7; 14 bases are shared with TRBD2. The V gene's germline CDR1 is LGHNA and CDR2 YNFKEQ. The CDR3 has 16 residues. After removal of 3 bases from V and 5 bases from J, the junction contained 6 bases not matched to a gene.

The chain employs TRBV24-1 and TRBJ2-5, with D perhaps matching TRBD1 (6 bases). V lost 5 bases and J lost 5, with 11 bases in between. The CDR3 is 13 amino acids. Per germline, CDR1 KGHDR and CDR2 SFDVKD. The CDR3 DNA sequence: TGTGCCACCAGTGCTGGACAGTGGGAGACCCAGTACTTC. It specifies CATSAGQWETQYF.

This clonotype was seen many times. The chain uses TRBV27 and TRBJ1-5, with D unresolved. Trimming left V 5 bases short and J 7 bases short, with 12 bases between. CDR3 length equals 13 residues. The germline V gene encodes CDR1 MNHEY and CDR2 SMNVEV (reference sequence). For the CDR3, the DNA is TGTGCCAGCAGTAAGGACGGTGAGCAGCCCCAGCATTTT. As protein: CASSKDGEQPQHF.

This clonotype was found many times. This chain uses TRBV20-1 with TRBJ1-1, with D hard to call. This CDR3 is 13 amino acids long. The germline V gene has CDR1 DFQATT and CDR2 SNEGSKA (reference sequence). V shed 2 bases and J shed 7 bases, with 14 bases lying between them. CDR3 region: CSARTGPSHEAFF. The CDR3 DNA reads TGCAGTGCTAGAACCGGGCCCAGCCATGAAGCTTTCTTT.

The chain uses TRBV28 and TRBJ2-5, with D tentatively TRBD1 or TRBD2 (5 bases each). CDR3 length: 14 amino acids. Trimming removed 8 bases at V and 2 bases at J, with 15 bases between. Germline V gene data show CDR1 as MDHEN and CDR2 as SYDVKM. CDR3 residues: CASALGTWQETQYF. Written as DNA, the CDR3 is TGTGCCAGCGCTCTAGGGACCTGGCAAGAGACCCAGTACTTC.